This T cell receptor beta chain was recorded in a study of B cell selection in AIRE deficiency. Study-wide results and limits: About 28% of healthy-shared Treg sequences were found among patient Tconv cells.

Germline assignment: CDR1 SGHTA and CDR2 FQGTGA. The CDR3 runs to 14 residues. V lost 5 bases, J lost 2 bases, and 11 bases lay in between. Sequencing used immunoSEQ multiplex PCR; TCRdb keeps in-frame clones, though not all of them. The top ten clones hold more than 0.15% of a sample with about 21,000 clones, around 97% of them seen once. For this clone: The antigen remains undetermined.

CD4+CD127+ cells were sorted as the conventional CD4 T cells. The clonotype was recovered from a human donor with AIRE deficiency. Specimen: conventional CD4+ T cells sorted from PBMCs. The chain uses TRBV7-3 and TRBJ2-3, with D perhaps TRBD2 (7 bases). The CDR3 DNA follows: TGTGCCAGCAGCGCGGGGGCAAACACAGATACGCAGTATTTT. Its translation: CASSAGANTDTQYF.